The clone carrying this TCR beta chain was seen ten or more times. What it binds is not known. V dropped 7 bases and J dropped 3; count of bases not matched to a gene: 5. Germline-derived CDR1 and CDR2 are LNHDA and SQIVND (reference sequence). CDR3 length equals 14 residues. This record comes from a study of regulatory T cells in long-lasting Graves disease. Study results and limitations: Relative to new patients (roughly 970), persistent patients exhibited greater sharing of public clonotypes (approximately 2,500). Newly diagnosed disease favored TRBV20-1 and TRBJ2-1 over persistent disease. Relative to newly diagnosed Graves' patients, persistent ones had lower TCR diversity.

Arm-PCR of CDR3 regions with iRepertoire HTBI primers generated TCR beta libraries. MiXCR was run by TCRdb on the multiplex PCR reads, yielding one entry per CDR3 protein. The top ten hold around 21% of the sample, which has approximately 230,000 distinct CDR3 sequences, 15% to 20% seen once. Time point: newly diagnosed GD, antithyroid drugs for less than 3 months. From RNA extracted from PBMCs, the TCR library was made. Peripheral blood, Nine milliliters per patient, was collected in EDTA tubes. The TCR originated in a female donor with Graves disease. The rearrangement joins TRBV19 to TRBJ1-1, with 10 bases aligning to TRBD1. The sequences come from peripheral blood mononuclear cells (PBMCs), collected at new diagnosis, from a patient treated with antithyroid drugs. DNA of the CDR3: TGTGCCAGTACCAGGACAGGGGGTGACACTGAAGCTTTCTTT. This translates into CASTRTGGDTEAFF.